This passage covers 4 T cell receptor beta chains from one sample sequenced in a study of response to subunit inactivated influenza vaccine. Using its own MiXCR run on the RT-PCR reads, TCRdb lists one record per CDR3 protein. This table holds around 710,000 distinct CDR3 sequences, 14% found once. Sequencing was performed on PBMCs from blood, taken roughly 15 days before vaccination. Every receptor here comes from a man aged 45-65 years who received an inactivated influenza vaccine.

CDR3 sequence reads: CATSDYTGTHEFF. The CDR3 nucleotides read TGTGCCACCAGTGATTATACCGGGACACATGAGTTCTTC. The chain joins TRBV24-1 to TRBJ2-1; D perhaps matches TRBD1 (6 bases). Trimming removed 2 bases at V and 14 bases at J, with 15 bases between. This CDR3 comprises 13 residues. Germline V lookup: CDR1 KGHDR, CDR2 SFDVKD.

This clonotype was found a few times. J is TRBJ1-1 and V is TRBV20-1; D uncertain. V lost 2 bases, J lost 0 bases, and 7 bases lay in between. Germline-derived CDR1 and CDR2 are DFQATT and SNEGSKA (reference sequence). This CDR3 has 13 residues. The CDR3: CSARNTMNTEAFF. The CDR3 region has the DNA TGCAGTGCTAGAAATACCATGAACACTGAAGCTTTCTTT.

V and J are TRBV5-5 and TRBJ2-7; D gene ambiguous. Germline assignment: CDR1 SGHKS and CDR2 YYEKEE (reference sequence). This CDR3 has 16 residues. V was shortened by 0 bases and J by 2 bases, with 15 bases between the two germline ends. The CDR3 sequence: CASSLEPQERTYEQYF. CDR3 nucleotides: TGTGCCAGCAGCTTGGAACCTCAGGAAAGAACCTACGAGCAGTACTTC.

This clonotype was counted between two and nine times. The J gene is TRBJ2-5, the V gene TRBV27; the match to TRBD2 covers 10 bases. Unmatched junction bases numbered 6, after V lost 6 bases and J lost 2 bases. CDR3 length equals 15 residues. Germline CDR1 is MNHEY and CDR2 is SMNVEV (reference sequence). The CDR3 bases are TGTGCCAGCAGATCCGTAGCGGGGGGACAAGAGACCCAGTACTTC. As protein: CASRSVAGGQETQYF.